The clone carrying this T cell receptor beta chain was seen only a few times. Its antigen is unknown. The data belong to a study of beta chain features in type 1 diabetes. Whole-study findings and limits: Relative to healthy donors, patients appeared to have naive, central memory and Treg TCRB repertoires that were more similar.

CDR1 MDHEN and CDR2 SYDVKM come from the germline V gene. Between the trimmed V and J ends, which lost 8 bases and 1 base, there was a span of 15 bases. The CDR3 has 14 residues. As every portion of the isolated RNA was reverse transcribed, the sequencing read expressed TCRB transcripts. On average, stem cell-like memory T cell samples had approximately 1 million reads. Clones were read by immunoSEQ multiplex PCR, and TCRdb kept only the in-frame ones, dropping some. Of approximately 40,000 clones listed, approximately 49% are singletons. The chain has TRBV28 and TRBJ2-7; D is possibly TRBD2 (5 bases). The sequenced material came from stem cell memory CD4+ T cells from blood. The sequence was obtained from a woman aged 25 to 39 in good health. In DNA, the CDR3 is TGTGCCAGCTCCCCAGGACGGACTTCCTACGAGCAGTACTTC. This sequence encodes CASSPGRTSYEQYF.